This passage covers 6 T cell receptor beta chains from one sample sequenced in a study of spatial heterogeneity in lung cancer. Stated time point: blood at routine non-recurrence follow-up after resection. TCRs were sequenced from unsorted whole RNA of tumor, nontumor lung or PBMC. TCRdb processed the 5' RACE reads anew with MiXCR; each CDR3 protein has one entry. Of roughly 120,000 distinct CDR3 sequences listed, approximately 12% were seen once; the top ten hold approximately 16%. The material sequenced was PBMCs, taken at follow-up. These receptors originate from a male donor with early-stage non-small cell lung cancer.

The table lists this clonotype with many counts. The CDR3 coding sequence is TGCAGCGTTGAACGAGGACAGGTGATTAACTATGGCTACACCTTC. This sequence encodes CSVERGQVINYGYTF. The J gene is TRBJ1-2, the V gene TRBV29-1; 7 bases fit TRBD1. The CDR3 sequence is 15 residues long. The V segment lost 2 bases and the J segment 1 base; nucleotides outside the gene matches: 7. In germline, CDR1 is SQVTM, CDR2 ANQGSEA.

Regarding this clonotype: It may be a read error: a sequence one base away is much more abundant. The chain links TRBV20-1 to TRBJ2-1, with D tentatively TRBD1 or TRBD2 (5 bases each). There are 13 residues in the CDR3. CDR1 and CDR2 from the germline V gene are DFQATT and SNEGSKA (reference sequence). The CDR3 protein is CSTRGPLYNEQFF. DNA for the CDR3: TGCAGTACTAGGGGTCCGCTCTACAATGAGCAGTTCTTC.

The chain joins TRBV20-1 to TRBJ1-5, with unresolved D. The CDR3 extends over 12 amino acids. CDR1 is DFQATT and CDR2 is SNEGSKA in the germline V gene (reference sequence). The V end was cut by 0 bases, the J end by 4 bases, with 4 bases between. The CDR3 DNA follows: TGCAGTGCTAGAGATCCTAATCAGCCCCAGCATTTT. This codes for CSARDPNQPQHF.

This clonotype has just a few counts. This CDR3 reads CAIRGDDRDEKLFF. The CDR3 DNA reads TGTGCCATCAGGGGGGATGACCGAGATGAAAAACTGTTTTTT. V is TRBV10-3 and J is TRBJ1-4, with D possibly matching TRBD1 (5 bases). V shed 6 bases and J shed 6 bases, with 14 bases lying between them. From germline, CDR1 is ENHRY and CDR2 SYGVKD. The CDR3 extends over 14 amino acids.

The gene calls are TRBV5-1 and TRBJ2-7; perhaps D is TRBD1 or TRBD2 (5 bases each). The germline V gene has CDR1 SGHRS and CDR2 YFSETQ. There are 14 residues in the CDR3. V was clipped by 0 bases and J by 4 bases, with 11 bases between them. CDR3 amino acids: CASSLEAREYEQYF. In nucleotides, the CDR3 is TGCGCCAGCAGCTTGGAGGCCAGGGAGTACGAGCAGTACTTC.

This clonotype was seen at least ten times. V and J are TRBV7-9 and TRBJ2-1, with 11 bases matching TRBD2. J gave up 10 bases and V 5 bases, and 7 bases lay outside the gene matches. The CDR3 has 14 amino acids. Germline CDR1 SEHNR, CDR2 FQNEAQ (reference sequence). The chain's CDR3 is CASSPTSGGGEQFF. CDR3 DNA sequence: TGTGCCAGCAGCCCAACTAGCGGGGGAGGAGAGCAGTTCTTC.